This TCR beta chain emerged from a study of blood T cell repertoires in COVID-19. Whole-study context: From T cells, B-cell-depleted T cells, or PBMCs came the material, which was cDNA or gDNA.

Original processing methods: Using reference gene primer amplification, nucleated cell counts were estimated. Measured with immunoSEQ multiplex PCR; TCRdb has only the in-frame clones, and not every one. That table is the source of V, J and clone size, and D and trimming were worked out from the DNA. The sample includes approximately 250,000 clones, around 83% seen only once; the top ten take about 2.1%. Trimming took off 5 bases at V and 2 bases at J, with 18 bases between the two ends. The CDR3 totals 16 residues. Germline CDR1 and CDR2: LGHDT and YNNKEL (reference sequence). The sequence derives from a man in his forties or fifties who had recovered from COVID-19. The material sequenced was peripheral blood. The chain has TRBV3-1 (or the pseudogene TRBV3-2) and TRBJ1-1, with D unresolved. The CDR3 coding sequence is TGTGCCAGCAGCAAATCCCCCGTATTAAGCAACACTGAAGCTTTCTTT. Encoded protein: CASSKSPVLSNTEAFF.